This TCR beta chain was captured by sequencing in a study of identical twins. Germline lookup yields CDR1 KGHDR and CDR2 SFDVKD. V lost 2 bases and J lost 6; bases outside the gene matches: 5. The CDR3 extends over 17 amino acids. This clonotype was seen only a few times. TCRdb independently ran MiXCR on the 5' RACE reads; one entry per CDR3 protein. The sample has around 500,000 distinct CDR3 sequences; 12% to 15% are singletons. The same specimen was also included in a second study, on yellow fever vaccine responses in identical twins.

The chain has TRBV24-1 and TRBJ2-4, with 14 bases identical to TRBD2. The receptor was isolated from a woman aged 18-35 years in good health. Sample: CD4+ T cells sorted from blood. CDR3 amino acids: CATSDSGLAGAGNIQYF. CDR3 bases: TGTGCCACCAGTGATTCGGGACTAGCGGGAGCGGGAAACATTCAGTACTTC.